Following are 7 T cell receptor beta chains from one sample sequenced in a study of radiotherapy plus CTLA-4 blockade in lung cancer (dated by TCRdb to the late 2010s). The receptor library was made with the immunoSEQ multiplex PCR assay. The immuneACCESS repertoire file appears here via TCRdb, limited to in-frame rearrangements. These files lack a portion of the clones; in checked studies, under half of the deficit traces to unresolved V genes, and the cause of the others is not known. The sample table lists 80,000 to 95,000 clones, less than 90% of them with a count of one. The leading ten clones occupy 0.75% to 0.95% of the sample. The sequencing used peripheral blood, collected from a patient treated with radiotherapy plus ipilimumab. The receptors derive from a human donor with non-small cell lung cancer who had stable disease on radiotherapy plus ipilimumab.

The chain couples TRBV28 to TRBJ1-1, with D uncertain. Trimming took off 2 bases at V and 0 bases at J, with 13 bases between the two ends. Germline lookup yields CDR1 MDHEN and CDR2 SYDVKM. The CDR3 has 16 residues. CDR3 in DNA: TGTGCCAGCAGTTTAGAAGGTGGACTCCTGAACACTGAAGCTTTCTTT. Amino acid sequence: CASSLEGGLLNTEAFF.

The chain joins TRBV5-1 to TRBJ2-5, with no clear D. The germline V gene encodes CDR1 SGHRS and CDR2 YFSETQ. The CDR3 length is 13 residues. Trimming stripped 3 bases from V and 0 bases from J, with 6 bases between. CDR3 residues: CASSSSYQETQYF. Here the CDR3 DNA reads TGCGCCAGCAGCTCGTCGTACCAAGAGACCCAGTACTTC.

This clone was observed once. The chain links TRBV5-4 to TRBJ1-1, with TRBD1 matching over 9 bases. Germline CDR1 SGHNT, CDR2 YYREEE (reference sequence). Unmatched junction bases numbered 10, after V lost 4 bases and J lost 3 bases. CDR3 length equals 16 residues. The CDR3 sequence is CASSGEQGALDTEAFF. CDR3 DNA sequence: TGTGCCAGCAGCGGCGAACAGGGGGCGCTGGACACTGAAGCTTTCTTT.

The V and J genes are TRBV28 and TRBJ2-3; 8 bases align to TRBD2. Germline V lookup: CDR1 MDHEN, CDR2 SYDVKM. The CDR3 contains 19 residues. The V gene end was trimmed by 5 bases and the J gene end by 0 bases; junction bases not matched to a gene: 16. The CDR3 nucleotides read TGTGCCAGCAGTCACGGGGGCCTAGCGGGTTATGCTAGCACAGATACGCAGTATTTT. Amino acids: CASSHGGLAGYASTDTQYF.

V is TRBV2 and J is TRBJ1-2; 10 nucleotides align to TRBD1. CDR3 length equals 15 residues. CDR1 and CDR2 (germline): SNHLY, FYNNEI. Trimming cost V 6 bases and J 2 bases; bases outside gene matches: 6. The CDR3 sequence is CASRGQGRANYGYTF. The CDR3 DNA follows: TGTGCCAGCAGGGGACAGGGGAGAGCCAACTATGGCTACACCTTC.

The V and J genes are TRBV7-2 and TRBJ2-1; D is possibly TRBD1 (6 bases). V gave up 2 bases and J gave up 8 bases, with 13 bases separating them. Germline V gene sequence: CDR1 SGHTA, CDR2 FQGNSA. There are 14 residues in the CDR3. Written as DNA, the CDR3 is TGTGCCAGCAGCTTAAGGGGGATTGACGATGAGCAGTTCTTC. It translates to CASSLRGIDDEQFF. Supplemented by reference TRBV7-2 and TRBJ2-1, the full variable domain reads GAGVSQSPSNKVTEKGKDVELRCDPISGHTALYWYRQSLGQGLEFLIYFQGNSAPDKSGLPSDRFSAERTGGSVSTLTIQRTQQEDSAVYLCASSLRGIDDEQFFGPGTRLTVL.

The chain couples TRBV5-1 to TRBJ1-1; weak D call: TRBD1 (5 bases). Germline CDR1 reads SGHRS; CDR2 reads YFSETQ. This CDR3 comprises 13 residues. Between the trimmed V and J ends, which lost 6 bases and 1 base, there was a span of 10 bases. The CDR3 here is CASTSDKNTEAFF. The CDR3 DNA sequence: TGCGCCAGCACCTCGGACAAGAACACTGAAGCTTTCTTT.